The present T cell receptor beta chain was sequenced within a study of cytomegalovirus exposure and HLA in healthy donors. The CDR3 has 13 amino acids. CDR1 is MNHEY and CDR2 is SVGAGI in the germline V gene. Comment on this clone: Antigen unknown.

Study conclusions and caveats: V segments that were indistinguishable, TRBV6-2 and TRBV6-3 among them, were omitted from analysis. It was reported that TCR beta sequences correctly inferred the HLA-A and HLA-B alleles for most subjects.

The PCR had 60 Vbeta and 13 Jbeta primers. This table comes from immunoSEQ multiplex PCR, and its TCRdb copy is limited to in-frame clones, with some not included. The data hold over 150,000 clones, with about three quarters observed a single time. The clonotype was recovered from a woman aged 40-49 years in good health and CMV-seropositive. The sample comprised PBMCs. The chain recombines TRBV6-5 with TRBJ2-5; D is perhaps TRBD2 (5 bases). The last part of the DNA fits TRBJ2-7 better; the J call may be wrong. The CDR3 sequence: CASTLEEGYEQYF. The CDR3 coding sequence is TGTGCCAGCACCCTCGAAGAGGGCTACGAGCAGTACTTC.